The sequence of this T cell receptor beta chain was determined in a study of T cells expressing NK-cell markers. Study information: It was from sorted CD3+CD56+NKG2C+, CD3+CD56+NKG2C- and CD3+CD56-NKG2C+ T cells that TCR beta repertoires came. Whole-study results and caveats: Among CD8+ T cells from about six donors, dominant NKG2C+ clonotypes accounted for about 1.0-7.0%. Once again these clonotypes came out on top in the CD3+CD56-NKG2C+ fraction of a handful of donors.

Germline CDR1 reads LGHDT; CDR2 reads YNNKEL (reference sequence). This CDR3 has 14 residues. Generation of TCR beta cDNA was performed by 5'RACE template switching incorporating UMIs. TCRdb reprocessed the 5' RACE reads, keeping one entry per CDR3 protein, no DNA. The sample data list 20,000 to 25,000 distinct CDR3 sequences. A note on this clonotype: No antigen is known for it.

This clonotype was sampled from a man aged 18 to 69 in good health. The material sequenced was blood T cells: a sorted CD56 or NKG2C T cell subset, CD4+ or CD8+ T cells, or bulk PBMC T cells (not recorded which). This chain connects TRBV3-1 to TRBJ1-5; TCRdb calls TRBD1, which cannot be checked without DNA. The CDR3: CASSYTGGGSPQHF.